The rows below give T cell receptor beta chains drawn from one sample of a study of cytomegalovirus exposure and HLA in healthy donors. Profiling relied on immunoSEQ multiplex PCR, and the TCRdb table lists in-frame clones only, not all of them. The data contain under 85,000 clones, over 90% of them singletons. The sample taken for sequencing was PBMCs. These receptors all come from a young man in good health and CMV-seropositive. Both conserved end residues are part of each CDR3. D genes are given only for firm matches.

J: TRBJ2-5; V: TRBV27; length: 15; D: TRBD1; CDR3: CASSYFTGGMETQYF; DNA: TGTGCCAGCAGTTATTTTACAGGGGGTATGGAGACCCAGTACTTC
J: TRBJ2-2; V: TRBV19; length: 15; D: -; CDR3: CASSMIRKNTGELFF; DNA: TGTGCCAGTAGTATGATCAGAAAAAACACCGGGGAGCTGTTTTTT
J: TRBJ2-2; V: TRBV28; length: 13; D: -; CDR3: CASIPSGTGELFF; DNA: TGTGCCAGCATCCCCTCCGGCACCGGGGAGCTGTTTTTT
J: TRBJ2-7; V: TRBV6-5; length: 12; D: -; CDR3: CASKRQTYEQYF; DNA: TGTGCCAGCAAAAGACAGACCTACGAGCAGTACTTC
J: TRBJ2-7; V: TRBV6-5; length: 14; D: -; CDR3: CASSYAPEGLEQYF; DNA: TGTGCCAGCAGTTACGCACCGGAGGGGTTAGAGCAGTACTTC
J: TRBJ1-2; V: TRBV6-5; length: 13; D: -; CDR3: CASSQPGVGGYTF; DNA: TGTGCCAGCAGTCAACCGGGGGTGGGAGGCTACACCTTC
J: TRBJ1-2; V: TRBV5-1; length: 14; D: -; CDR3: CASSLGGGHYGYTF; DNA: TGCGCCAGCAGCTTGGGGGGGGGCCACTATGGCTACACCTTC
J: TRBJ2-1; V: TRBV5-1; length: 12; D: TRBD2; CDR3: CASSTAGGPEFF; DNA: TGCGCCAGCAGCACCGCGGGGGGACCCGAGTTCTTC
J: TRBJ2-7; V: TRBV2; length: 9; D: -; CDR3: CASSGQGGF; DNA: TGTGCCAGCAGTGGACAGGGAGGCTTC
J: TRBJ2-3; V: TRBV5-6; length: 15; D: -; CDR3: CASSLDPGGTDTQYF; DNA: TGTGCCAGCAGCTTGGATCCGGGTGGCACAGATACGCAGTATTTT